This TCR beta chain emerged from a study of cytomegalovirus exposure and HLA in healthy donors (dated by TCRdb to 2016 to 2017). About the full investigation: In an earlier analysis of under 750 of the donors, approximately 260 Gb of sequence data and 90 million to 120 million unique TCR beta sequences from 180 million or so T cells were reported. An early release covering over 500 HLA-typed donors comprised approximately 290 gigabases of sequencing data and 65 million to 100 million unique TCR sequences. Among the roughly 400 genotyped donors, about 83% belonged to the genetic ancestry cluster associated with self-reported Caucasian donors. The aim of the study was to test whether cataloging public T cell receptors could identify signatures of past pathogen exposure. The study used immunosequencing to profile the T cell repertoires of hundreds of subjects and linked those repertoires to cytomegalovirus serostatus. A separate validation cohort of roughly 120 different subjects was used in addition to the roughly 720-subject first cohort. The study combined high-throughput TCR immunosequencing, statistical association of individual TCRs with disease status, and machine learning to predict cytomegalovirus infection status. A later analysis re-analyzed previously published TCR beta repertoires from 650 to 800 donors and added high-resolution HLA genotyping to study TCR occurrence patterns. The later analysis used no new phenotypic data to find candidate immune exposures, relying instead on TCR beta sequences and their occurrence across donors. To decide whether each TCR beta V gene segment behaved as functional or pseudogenic, an earlier analysis of nearly 600 of the donors relied on high-throughput TCR beta sequencing. Donor age, sex, ethnicity and CMV serostatus were compiled alongside the repertoire data. Genome-wide SNP genotypes for about 65% of the roughly 700 donors were used in a later genetic analysis, which treated that subset as a discovery cohort. All discovery cohort repertoires had been generated using a single sequencing platform. Class I and class II HLA loci were covered by the typing at four-digit resolution. The number of donors typed differed by locus, with roughly 620-630 for A, B, C, DRB1 and DQB1, 522 for DQA1, 600 to 610 for DPA1, and 450 to 480 for DPB1. About five DR-DQ haplotypes were treated as single units for association and clustering because of strong linkage in the cohort. Among a few hundred genotyped donors of the cohort, an average of approximately 240,000 unique TCR beta nucleotide sequences were sequenced per donor, roughly 20% of them non-productive.

In total, roughly 670 healthy bone marrow donors made up the cohort. At the time of sampling, every cohort member was nominally healthy, though immune exposures that went unrecorded were likely present. The donor tested CMV seropositive and was one of the 289 seropositive cohort members. A peripheral blood sample was collected from each donor, and TCR beta sequencing was performed on peripheral blood mononuclear cells. Genomic DNA extraction from the blood cell samples was performed with the Qiagen DNeasy Blood Extraction Kit. Overall study results and their limits: It was suggested by the authors that the approach could potentially be generalized to other disease states and immunological phenotypes. The only immune exposure information available for the cohort was CMV serostatus. A further reported finding was that TCR beta sequences accurately predicted the HLA-A and HLA-B alleles for most subjects in the first cohort. A later analysis found that TCR association rates varied across HLA loci, with DRB1 alleles showing the most associated TCRs and HLA-C alleles the fewest. In a later analysis, HLA-associated TCR beta chains were found to be more clonally expanded and to have lower generation probabilities than equally common non-associated chains. Only TCR beta chains were sequenced in this cohort, and the absence of alpha or paired-chain data limited detectable features. Roughly uniform sequencing depth across donors was assumed in presence/absence analyses, although this assumption may not hold. Assigning TCR associations to individual alleles was difficult when HLA alleles, especially DR and DQ, strongly co-occurred. A group of highly shared sequence variants was considered likely to be a technical artifact of the sequencing pipeline. Most TCR sequences were observed very rarely across donors, whereas some public TCRs were present in many individuals. Compared with the roughly 710-donor mean, donors in an Asian-associated ancestry cluster had fewer N-insertions in productive TCRs, according to a later genetic analysis. Some IMGT-functional V segments, including TRBV6-2 and TRBV6-3, could not be told apart with the 87-base-pair reads, so those segments were excluded. According to a later analysis, parvovirus B19, influenza, CMV and Epstein-Barr virus appeared linked to several top co-occurrence clusters. V-gene and J-gene trimming of TCR beta chains was associated with a missense DCLRE1C variant in a later genetic analysis, and the association was replicated in an independent cohort. Correlated functional status among segregating V segments might reflect linkage disequilibrium, but an unknown experimental factor could not be ruled out. A total of roughly 160 TCR beta chains were listed by the study as associated with cytomegalovirus. Because counts were too low, seventeen rarely observed V segments, including chromosome 9 orphons, were excluded from the earlier analysis of 587 of the donors. In a later analysis, around 17,000 TCR beta sequences were associated with specific HLA alleles at a false discovery rate of 0.05. A later analysis found that most CMV-associated TCR beta chains appeared HLA-restricted, with HLA associations seemingly driven largely by CMV exposure. In an earlier analysis of about 550 of the donors, most TCR beta V segments were observed in productive rearrangements about 90% or about 30% of the time, broadly matching IMGT annotations. Three of the identified cytomegalovirus-associated TCR beta chains were confirmed in vitro to be specific for cytomegalovirus antigens. HLA typing was unavailable for some donors at each locus, so association tests used only the typed subset. Cytomegalovirus status was reported to be diagnosed by the classifier with high specificity and sensitivity in both the original and validation cohorts.

The junction carries 3 bases between V and J, which are trimmed by 1 base and 7 bases respectively. The CDR3 numbers 11 residues from cysteine through phenylalanine. The only DNA kept is the CDR3, 33 bases in frame from the first base. CDR1 MDHEN and CDR2 SYDVKM were looked up in the germline V gene. Regarding this clone: The antigen this receptor binds is unknown.

The library relied on the immunoSEQ multiplex PCR assay. For the multiplex PCR, a mixture combining 60 forward primers for TCR Vbeta segments and 13 reverse primers for TCR Jbeta segments was used. Amplification of the CDR3 region of rearranged TCR beta genes was performed with a multiplex PCR assay on genomic DNA. The Illumina HiSeq System was used to sequence the amplified TCR beta libraries as 87-base-pair reads. In the paper's pipeline: Across the 670 or so repertoires, a later analysis counted about 81 million unique TCR beta chains, roughly 11 million of which were shared by at least two donors. To remove PCR and sequencing errors, raw reads were error-corrected and collapsed into unique sequences using a nearest-neighbor algorithm that merged closely related sequences. V, D and J gene segments were assigned by aligning CDR3 sequences to IMGT reference sequences. Each retained sequence needed at least a six-nucleotide match to both a V gene segment and a J gene segment. Rearrangements were called productive when the CDR3 lacked stop codons and stayed in frame with V and J; all others were non-productive. CDR3 was defined according to IMGT convention as the region running from the second conserved V-encoded cysteine to the conserved J-encoded phenylalanine. Sequences without an unambiguous match to a single V gene segment were excluded from the earlier analysis of several hundred of the donors. In an earlier analysis of around 600 of the donors, V segments were called functional above 56.7% productive rearrangements and were called segregating when the between-donor standard deviation exceeded 5%. To diagnose cytomegalovirus status from the catalog of TCR beta chain sequences, a statistical classification framework was built. A later analysis assigned V and J genes by comparing TCR nucleotide sequences with IMGT/GENE-DB human TR gene sequences. The TCRdist pipeline was used in a later analysis to assign CDR3 sequences and most-parsimonious VDJ recombination scenarios. In a later analysis, each TCR beta chain was defined by its CDR3 amino acid sequence together with its V-gene family, and reads lacking a unique V-gene family were excluded. To address suspected cross-contamination and a sequencing artifact, a later analysis removed over 500 highly shared, low-generation-probability nucleotide sequences. For each public chain, a later analysis derived a clonal expansion index from normalized ranks of inferred template counts within each repertoire. A later analysis computed generation probabilities with a VDJ recombination model fitted to out-of-frame rearrangements, and checked the results against IGoR. In a later analysis, TCR-TCR, TCR-HLA and TCR-CMV co-occurrence was scored with hypergeometric tests, and a repertoire-size bias correction was applied to TCR pairs. False discovery rates were estimated in a later analysis by permuting HLA or CMV assignments 20 times. In a later analysis, co-occurring TCRs were grouped with DBSCAN, and TCRdist sequence similarity was added when clustering was performed within HLA-allele-positive subsets. Repertoires with fewer than 30,000 or more than 120,000 public chains were left out of co-occurrence clustering, as were four to six repertoires with anomalous nucleotide sharing. TCRdb provides this immuneACCESS table in a form limited to in-frame rearrangements. Some clones are lacking; in checked studies, under half of them reflect an unresolved V gene, and why the rest are absent is not known. D and trimming come from the DNA, and the V and J calls and clone size come from that table. This sample's listing comprises around 25,000 clones. The ten top clones hold around 17% of the sample.

The specimen was PBMCs. The clonotype was recovered from a male donor in good health and CMV-seropositive. Here the chain combines TRBV28 and TRBJ2-3, with no D gene named confidently. The CDR3 reads as follows: CASSLYYTQYF. In nucleotide form, the sequence is TGTGCCAGCAGTTTATACTATACGCAGTATTTT.